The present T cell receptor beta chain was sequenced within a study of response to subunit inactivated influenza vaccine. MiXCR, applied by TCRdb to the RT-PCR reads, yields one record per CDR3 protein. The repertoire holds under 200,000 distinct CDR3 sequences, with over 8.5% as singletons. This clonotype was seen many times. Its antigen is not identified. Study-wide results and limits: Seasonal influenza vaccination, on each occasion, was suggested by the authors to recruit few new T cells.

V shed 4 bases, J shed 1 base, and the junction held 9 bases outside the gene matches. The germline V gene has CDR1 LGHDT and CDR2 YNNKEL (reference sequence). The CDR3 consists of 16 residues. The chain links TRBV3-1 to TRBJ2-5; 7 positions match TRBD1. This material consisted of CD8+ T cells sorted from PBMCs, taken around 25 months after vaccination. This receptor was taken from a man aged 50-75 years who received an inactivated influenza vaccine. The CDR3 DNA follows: TGTGCCAGCAGCCTCCTCCGACGGGACAGCCAAGAGACCCAGTACTTC. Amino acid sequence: CASSLLRRDSQETQYF.